A single sample gave rise to the 29 T cell receptor beta chains below, sequenced in a study of beta chain features in type 1 diabetes. Which antigens these TCRs recognize remains unknown. General observations from the study: Moderate yet significant TCRB CDR3 shortening was seen in Type 1 diabetes patients in all four CD4+ subsets.

The authors reverse transcribed all of the isolated RNA, so sequencing captured expressed TCRB transcripts. Data came from immunoSEQ multiplex PCR; TCRdb stores just in-frame clones and leaves some out. The sample contains hundreds of thousands of clones, around 15% of which appear only once. The sequenced sample consisted of naive CD4+ T cells from blood. These receptors all come from a man between 18 and 35 years old with type 1 diabetes.

There are a few counts of this clone. The CDR3 sequence: CASSLGLSPGTQYF. In nucleotides, the CDR3 is TGTGCCAGCAGTTTAGGTCTCAGCCCAGGTACGCAGTATTTT. The chain carries TRBV28 and TRBJ2-3; D is undetermined. V gave up 2 bases and J gave up 8 bases, with 14 bases separating them. Germline V gene data show CDR1 as MDHEN and CDR2 as SYDVKM. The CDR3 runs to 14 residues.

This clone occurred a few times. This chain links TRBV30 with TRBJ2-7; no clear D. Trimming removed 1 base from V and 6 bases from J, with 10 bases in between. Germline V lookup: CDR1 GTSNPN, CDR2 SVGIG (reference sequence). This CDR3 has 12 amino acids. CDR3 protein: CAWSENPREQYF. The CDR3 DNA follows: TGTGCCTGGAGTGAAAATCCACGCGAGCAGTACTTC.

This rearrangement joins TRBV28 to TRBJ1-6, with D possibly TRBD1 on 6 matching bases. Germline V gene lookup returns CDR1 MDHEN and CDR2 SYDVKM. With 7 bases removed from V and 3 bases from J, the gap between germline ends came to 19 bases. This CDR3 comprises 17 residues. The CDR3 loop is CASTHAGDTFYNSPLHF. CDR3 bases: TGTGCCAGCACCCATGCGGGGGACACTTTCTATAATTCACCCCTCCACTTT.

This chain uses TRBV4-1 with TRBJ1-1; 8 bases are a match to TRBD1. After removal of 3 bases from V and 4 bases from J, the junction contained 7 bases not matched to a gene. Germline CDR1 is MGHRA and CDR2 is YSYEKL. The CDR3 runs to 15 residues. CDR3 sequence reads: CASSHRTGLGTEAFF. DNA of the CDR3: TGCGCCAGCAGCCACAGGACAGGGCTTGGCACTGAAGCTTTCTTT.

This clone showed up just a few times. The sample carries other DNA sequences with the same CDR3. The gene calls are TRBV9 and TRBJ2-2, with D uncertain. CDR1 and CDR2 (germline): SGDLS, YYNGEE. The V end was cut by 0 bases, the J end by 7 bases, with 4 bases between. The CDR3 has 12 residues. CDR3 protein: CASSVVSGELFF. CDR3 in DNA: TGTGCCAGCAGCGTAGTCAGCGGGGAGCTGTTTTTT.

The chain carries TRBV10-2 and TRBJ1-5; D unclear. Deletions cut 8 bases from V and 3 bases from J, with 8 bases between. The CDR3 extends over 12 amino acids. Germline V gives CDR1 WSHSY, CDR2 SAAADI. CDR3 region: CASAPPNQPQHF. CDR3 DNA sequence: TGCGCCAGCGCGCCACCCAATCAGCCCCAGCATTTT.

This clone was recorded a few times. The chain combines TRBV11-1 with TRBJ2-3; possible D gene TRBD2, 6 bases. V lost 1 base and J 3 bases, leaving 11 bases between the germline ends. The germline CDR1 and CDR2 sequences are SGHAT and FQDESV (reference sequence). The CDR3 is made up of 15 amino acids. The CDR3 sequence is CASSLVLGGTDTQYF. The DNA of the CDR3 is TGTGCCAGCAGCTTAGTCCTGGGAGGTACAGATACGCAGTATTTT.

This clone has more than one count but fewer than ten. The chain combines TRBV7-2 with TRBJ1-6; 9 bases agree with TRBD1. CDR1 SGHTA and CDR2 FQGNSA come from the germline V gene. Trimming took 2 bases from V and 10 from J; bases not matched to a gene: 6. The CDR3 consists of 15 residues. The CDR3 bases are TGTGCCAGCAGCTTAATGGACAGGGGCAGCTCACCCCTCCACTTT. Translated, it gives CASSLMDRGSSPLHF.

This clone has more than one count but fewer than ten. The CDR3 DNA sequence: TGTGCCAGCAGTGAGAGGGGCGAGACCCAGTACTTC. Residues: CASSERGETQYF. The rearrangement links TRBV2 to TRBJ2-5; D tentatively reads TRBD1 or TRBD2 (5 bases each). With 3 bases removed from V and 5 bases from J, the gap between germline ends came to 7 bases. CDR3 length equals 12 residues. CDR1 is SNHLY, CDR2 FYNNEI, per germline. Full variable domain (rest looked up from reference TRBV2 and TRBJ2-5): EPEVTQTPSHQVTQMGQEVILRCVPISNHLYFYWYRQILGQKVEFLVSFYNNEISEKSEIFDDQFSVERPDGSNFTLKIRSTKLEDSAMYFCASSERGETQYFGPGTRLLVL.

The chain has TRBV27 and TRBJ2-1, with 10 nucleotides matching TRBD2. The CDR3 is 16 amino acids. V was pared by 5 bases and J by 5 bases, with 9 bases of the junction left unmatched. Germline-derived CDR1 and CDR2 are MNHEY and SMNVEV (reference sequence). The CDR3 loop reads CASSPLAGGLHNEQFF. The CDR3 DNA is TGTGCCAGCAGTCCCTTAGCGGGGGGCCTCCACAATGAGCAGTTCTTC.

The chain is built from TRBV4-1 and TRBJ2-7, with 10 bases fitting TRBD1. V gave up 0 bases and J gave up 2 bases; unmatched junction bases: 10. The CDR3 extends over 18 amino acids. From germline, CDR1 is MGHRA and CDR2 YSYEKL. The CDR3 DNA reads TGCGCCAGCAGCCAAGATGGGAGGGCCGGGACAGGGGCCTACGAGCAGTACTTC. This translates into CASSQDGRAGTGAYEQYF.

This clone has a handful of counts. The V and J genes are TRBV11-2 and TRBJ2-2; D assignment may be TRBD1 or TRBD2 (5 bases each). The CDR3 is 12 amino acids. V dropped 2 bases and J dropped 9 bases, with 7 bases sitting between them. CDR1 and CDR2 from the germline V gene are SGHAT and FQNNGV. The CDR3 nucleotides are TGTGCCAGCAGCTTATGGGGACGGGAGCTGTTTTTT. This codes for CASSLWGRELFF.

This clone occurred a few times. This chain connects TRBV4-1 to TRBJ2-1, with D possibly being TRBD1 or TRBD2 (6 bases each). The V end was cut by 4 bases, the J end by 5 bases, with 21 bases between. There are 17 residues in the CDR3. CDR1 is MGHRA, CDR2 YSYEKL, per germline. The CDR3 DNA reads as TGCGCCAGCAGCCCTAGAGGGGGGACTTACTACAACAATGAGCAGTTCTTC. It is translated as CASSPRGGTYYNNEQFF.

This clone was counted a few times. V gene TRBV12-5 combines with J gene TRBJ2-2, with 7 bases lining up with TRBD1. The V gene's germline CDR1 is LGHNT and CDR2 FRNRAP. This CDR3 spans 15 amino acids. V lost 2 bases, J lost 6 bases, and 6 bases stayed unmatched. CDR3 in amino acids: CASGLKPGGAGELFF. The CDR3 DNA is TGTGCTAGTGGTTTGAAGCCAGGGGGTGCCGGGGAGCTGTTTTTT.

The gene calls are TRBV30 and TRBJ1-6; D gene ambiguous. V lost 4 bases, J lost 7 bases, and 14 bases lay in between. Per germline, CDR1 GTSNPN and CDR2 SVGIG (reference sequence). The CDR3 spans 14 residues. The CDR3 reads CAWKRWLGNSPLHF. The CDR3 nucleotides read TGTGCCTGGAAAAGGTGGCTTGGGAATTCACCCCTCCACTTT.

About this clone itself: The sample contains more than one DNA sequence encoding this CDR3. This chain joins TRBV2 and TRBJ1-3; tentative D call: TRBD1 (6 bases). The CDR3 is 14 residues long. CDR1 and CDR2 (germline): SNHLY, FYNNEI. V was cut by 3 bases and J by 4 bases, with 10 bases left in between. The CDR3 loop reads CASSEQGSGNTIYF. DNA of the CDR3: TGTGCCAGCAGTGAGCAGGGGTCCGGAAACACCATATATTTT.

The chain is built from TRBV2 and TRBJ2-5; possible D gene TRBD1, 6 bases. Trimming removed 4 bases at V and 2 bases at J, with 11 bases between. Germline CDR1 reads SNHLY; CDR2 reads FYNNEI. This CDR3 is 14 amino acids long. The DNA for the CDR3 is TGTGCCAGCAGTGTCCACAGGGCGCAAGAGACCCAGTACTTC. Encoded protein: CASSVHRAQETQYF.

This clone was counted a few times. V and J are TRBV28 and TRBJ2-4, with 9 bases identical to TRBD2. Germline V lookup: CDR1 MDHEN, CDR2 SYDVKM. The CDR3 is 15 amino acids. Germline trimming cut 6 bases from V and 8 bases from J; bases unmatched to any gene: 11. The DNA for the CDR3 is TGTGCCAGCAGCTTAGCGGGGGCACTTCGGGACATTCAGTACTTC. This encodes CASSLAGALRDIQYF.

The chain uses TRBV9 and TRBJ2-2; 10 nucleotides match TRBD2. CDR3 length: 18 residues. The V and J ends lost 2 bases and 0 bases, in that order; junction bases with no gene match: 7. Germline CDR1 reads SGDLS; CDR2 reads YYNGEE. In DNA form, the CDR3 reads TGTGCCAGCAGCGTCGGACTAGCGGAAATCGCGAACACCGGGGAGCTGTTTTTT. Translating gives CASSVGLAEIANTGELFF.

The J gene is TRBJ1-1, the V gene TRBV9; D is uncertain. The length of the CDR3 is 14 residues. Between the trimmed V and J ends, which lost 0 bases and 5 bases, there was a span of 11 bases. Germline V CDR1 and CDR2: SGDLS, YYNGEE. CDR3 in DNA: TGTGCCAGCAGCGTAGCTACAGAAGGAACTGAAGCTTTCTTT. This translates into CASSVATEGTEAFF.

This rearrangement joins TRBV6-5 to TRBJ2-5; tentatively, D is TRBD2 (5 bases). CDR3 length: 16 residues. The germline CDR1 and CDR2 sequences are MNHEY and SVGAGI. The V and J ends lost 2 bases and 1 base respectively, with 14 bases between them. The CDR3 loop reads CASSYPTPRGQETQYF. CDR3 sequence (DNA): TGTGCCAGCAGTTACCCCACTCCCCGGGGCCAAGAGACCCAGTACTTC.

The rearrangement uses TRBV19 and TRBJ1-5; 10 positions agree with TRBD1. J lost 1 base, V lost 4 bases, and 4 bases had no gene match. Germline values: CDR1 LNHDA, CDR2 SQIVND (reference sequence). The CDR3 contains 16 residues. The CDR3, as DNA: TGTGCCAGTAGTACCCGGACAGGGGGAAGCAATCAGCCCCAGCATTTT. This sequence encodes CASSTRTGGSNQPQHF.

This clone came up once. The chain has TRBV9 and TRBJ2-3; maybe TRBD2 (5 bases). The CDR3 has 16 residues. Trimming pared 5 bases from V and 3 bases from J, leaving 19 bases between. The germline V gene has CDR1 SGDLS and CDR2 YYNGEE. The CDR3 sequence is CASSPLWGAATDTQYF. As DNA, the CDR3 is TGTGCCAGCAGTCCCTTGTGGGGAGCGGCAACAGATACGCAGTATTTT.

V is TRBV28 and J is TRBJ2-3; 8 bases are shared with TRBD1. The germline CDR1 and CDR2 sequences are MDHEN and SYDVKM. After removal of 7 bases from V and 3 bases from J, the junction contained 9 bases not matched to a gene. The CDR3 totals 15 residues. The CDR3 region is CASTLLQGATDTQYF. The CDR3 DNA follows: TGTGCCAGCACCCTACTCCAGGGGGCAACAGATACGCAGTATTTT.

V is TRBV2 and J is TRBJ1-6; D ambiguous. Germline CDR1 and CDR2: SNHLY and FYNNEI. CDR3 length: 15 amino acids. V was shortened by 4 bases and J by 9 bases, with 16 bases between the two germline ends. The CDR3 coding sequence is TGTGCCAGCAGTGTACGCGAGGTAGGAACTTCACCCCTCCACTTT. Translating gives CASSVREVGTSPLHF.

This rearrangement joins TRBV6-6 to TRBJ1-6; a possible D gene is TRBD1 (6 bases). Trimming removed 3 bases at V and 10 bases at J, with 16 bases between. CDR3 length equals 15 residues. Germline CDR1 is MNHNY and CDR2 is SVGAGI (reference sequence). Written as DNA, the CDR3 is TGTGCCAGCAGTTATGGGGGCACAGCACGATCACCCCTCCACTTT. Protein sequence: CASSYGGTARSPLHF.

V gene TRBV13 combines with J gene TRBJ1-1, with 7 bases identical to TRBD1. Germline trimming cut 4 bases from V and 1 base from J; bases unmatched to any gene: 9. This CDR3 has 16 residues. Germline V CDR1 and CDR2: PRHDT, FYEKMQ (reference sequence). CDR3 protein: CASSSTGRIGNTEAFF. For the CDR3, the DNA is TGTGCCAGCAGCTCGACAGGGAGGATAGGGAACACTGAAGCTTTCTTT.

This clone has a handful of counts. V and J are TRBV6-6 and TRBJ1-5; TRBD1 is a possible D gene (6 bases). Germline V CDR1 and CDR2: MNHNY, SVGAGI (reference sequence). The V gene lost 6 bases and the J gene lost 2 bases, with 17 bases spanning the gap. This CDR3 region has 16 residues. The CDR3 DNA follows: TGTGCCAGCAGCCGTCGGGACAAGAGGGGCAATCAGCCCCAGCATTTT. Residues: CASSRRDKRGNQPQHF.

This clone has a handful of counts. The chain combines TRBV28 with TRBJ2-1; D is uncertain. The V end was cut by 6 bases, the J end by 7 bases, with 10 bases between. In germline, CDR1 is MDHEN, CDR2 SYDVKM. CDR3 length: 12 amino acids. CDR3: CASRHERNEQFF. The CDR3 bases are TGTGCCAGCAGACATGAAAGAAATGAGCAGTTCTTC.